This T cell receptor (beta chain) was profiled in a study of shared clonotypes between healthy human individuals. The table came from immunoSEQ multiplex PCR; TCRdb's copy has only in-frame clones and leaves some out. Here the sample spans about 1 million clones, around 75% being singletons. Findings and limits, study-wide: Naive subsets, compared against memory subsets, generally had larger estimated richness values.

The germline gives CDR1 LNHDA, CDR2 SQIVND (reference sequence). This CDR3 region has 14 residues. With 4 bases removed from V and 7 bases from J, the gap between germline ends came to 11 bases. As concerns this clone: Antigen unknown. This sample also contains other DNA sequences that code for the same CDR3.

The rearrangement links TRBV19 to TRBJ1-6, with D maybe TRBD1 (5 bases). Source material: memory CD4+ T cells sorted from blood. Stated subset: CD45RA-negative fraction. The clonotype comes from a man aged 18 to 30 in good health. CDR3: CASSTTGGNSPLHF. The DNA of the CDR3 is TGTGCCAGTAGTACGACGGGGGGAAATTCACCCCTCCACTTT. Combining the CDR3 with reference TRBV19 and TRBJ1-6 gives the whole variable domain DGGITQSPKYLFRKEGQNVTLSCEQNLNHDAMYWYRQDPGQGLRLIYYSQIVNDFQKGDIAEGYSVSREKKESFPLTVTSAQKNPTAFYLCASSTTGGNSPLHFGNGTRLTVT.